Listed below are T cell receptor beta chains from one sample, sequenced in a study of OX40 agonist ivuxolimab in advanced cancers. Profiled with immunoSEQ multiplex PCR; TCRdb holds only in-frame clones, not every one. The sample consists of 30,000 to 45,000 clones, about 80% of them appearing once. The material sequenced was CD4+ or CD8+ T cells sorted from blood, taken in a trial of the OX40 agonist ivuxolimab. The source is an adult with an advanced solid tumor such as melanoma, head and neck, liver or kidney cancer. CDR3s include the opening cysteine and the closing phenylalanine or tryptophan. Fields, in order: CDR3 length, clone size, D gene, J gene, V gene, CDR3 protein, CDR3 DNA. A D gene is named only where the DNA matches it firmly. Some rows mark clone size as missing; the rest say once, few, many or name a class of expanded clone.

14	few	TRBD1	TRBJ1-1	TRBV7-9	CASSLSTGVDEAFF	TGTGCCAGCAGCTTATCGACAGGGGTCGATGAAGCTTTCTTT
16	-	-	TRBJ2-6	TRBV21-1	CASSWGQYSGANVLTF	TGTGCCAGCAGCTGGGGACAATACTCTGGGGCCAACGTCCTGACTTTC
16	-	TRBD1	TRBJ2-3	TRBV7-6	CASSSRTGVWTDTQYF	TGTGCCAGCAGCTCGAGGACAGGGGTATGGACAGATACGCAGTATTTT
13	-	-	TRBJ2-7	TRBV5-1	CASSPDMAVEQYF	TGCGCCAGCAGCCCTGACATGGCTGTCGAGCAGTACTTC
11	-	-	TRBJ1-1	TRBV30	CACSDYTEAFF	TGTGCCTGCAGCGACTACACTGAAGCTTTCTTT
15	once	TRBD1	TRBJ1-6	TRBV27	CASTSRGTHNSPLHF	TGTGCCAGCACCTCCAGGGGGACCCATAATTCACCCCTCCACTTT
15	-	-	TRBJ1-2	TRBV4-3	CASSQELRGYYGYTF	TGCGCCAGCAGCCAAGAGTTACGGGGTTACTATGGCTACACCTTC
14	-	-	TRBJ2-5	TRBV5-1	CASSLAQGRETQYF	TGCGCCAGCAGCCTGGCGCAAGGAAGAGAGACCCAGTACTTC
15	-	TRBD1	TRBJ1-1	TRBV5-4	CASSSIQGIGAEAFF	TGTGCCAGCAGCAGCATACAGGGGATCGGCGCTGAAGCTTTCTTT
15	-	TRBD2	TRBJ2-5	TRBV2	CATRQELAGVGTQYF	TGTGCCACCCGGCAGGAACTAGCGGGGGTAGGGACCCAGTACTTC
15	few	-	TRBJ1-2	TRBV5-4	CASSSGHNLGYGYTF	TGTGCCAGCAGCTCGGGACACAACCTGGGCTATGGCTACACCTTC
14	-	TRBD1	TRBJ2-7	TRBV10-3	CAISSDRVEHEQYF	TGTGCCATCAGTTCGGACAGGGTCGAACACGAGCAGTACTTC
15	-	-	TRBJ1-3	TRBV7-2	CASSSLGVSGNTIYF	TGTGCCAGCAGCTCCCTAGGGGTCTCTGGAAACACCATATATTTT
16	few	-	TRBJ1-6	TRBV27	CASSLSRPGVNSPLHF	TGTGCCAGCAGTTTATCGCGCCCGGGGGTAAATTCACCCCTCCACTTT
12	-	-	TRBJ1-4	TRBV7-9	CASSLDSGKLFF	TGTGCCAGCAGCTTAGACAGTGGAAAACTGTTTTTT
14	-	TRBD1	TRBJ2-1	TRBV5-1	CASSIGTGYNEQFF	TGCGCCAGCAGCATTGGGACAGGCTACAATGAGCAGTTCTTC